These 30 T cell receptor beta chains were sequenced from one sample in a study of blood T cell repertoires in COVID-19. Measured with immunoSEQ multiplex PCR; TCRdb has only the in-frame clones, and not every one. Of 150,000 to 200,000 clones listed, roughly 80% are singletons. Sample: peripheral blood. These receptors were taken from a man between 60 and 70 years old with acute or convalescent COVID-19.

This clone was counted a single time. The chain employs TRBV7-9 and TRBJ2-7; unclear D gene. Trimming removed 3 bases at V and 2 bases at J, with 8 bases between. The CDR3 is 13 residues long. CDR1 SEHNR and CDR2 FQNEAQ come from the germline V gene (reference sequence). The chain's CDR3 is CASSFSIPYEQYF. CDR3 in DNA: TGTGCCAGCAGCTTCAGTATCCCCTACGAGCAGTACTTC.

V and J are TRBV9 and TRBJ2-1; TRBD1 might be the D (5 bases). Germline V gene data show CDR1 as SGDLS and CDR2 as YYNGEE. Trimming removed 1 base from V and 10 bases from J, with 6 bases in between. The CDR3 spans 11 residues. CDR3 sequence reads: CASSVSGEQFF. In nucleotides, the CDR3 is TGTGCCAGCAGCGTATCAGGGGAGCAGTTCTTC.

As DNA, the CDR3 is TGCGCCAGCAGCCACTCCAGGGTTGGGGATAATTCACCCCTCCACTTT. Amino acids: CASSHSRVGDNSPLHF. This chain joins TRBV4-1 and TRBJ1-6; D is perhaps TRBD1 (5 bases). Trimming cost V 3 bases and J 5 bases, with 14 bases left between them. The CDR3 sequence is 16 residues long. Germline CDR1 and CDR2: MGHRA and YSYEKL.

The V call is TRBV4-1, the J call TRBJ2-1; maybe TRBD1 (6 bases). Between the trimmed V and J ends, which lost 3 bases and 0 bases, there was a span of 15 bases. The germline CDR1 and CDR2 sequences are MGHRA and YSYEKL. CDR3 length: 17 residues. CDR3 loop: CASSQGPGVTSYNEQFF. CDR3 coding DNA: TGCGCCAGCAGCCAGGGGCCAGGGGTAACCTCCTACAATGAGCAGTTCTTC.

V is TRBV19 and J is TRBJ2-3; possible D gene TRBD2, 5 bases. The CDR3 sequence is 15 residues long. Trimming removed 2 bases from V and 5 bases from J, with 14 bases in between. CDR1 and CDR2 from the germline V gene are LNHDA and SQIVND (reference sequence). CDR3 coding DNA: TGTGCCAGTAGTATACGAGGGAGTAATGAAGATACGCAGTATTTT. Encoded protein: CASSIRGSNEDTQYF.

The chain carries TRBV2 and TRBJ1-1; TRBD1 might be the D (5 bases). The CDR3 totals 12 residues. From germline, CDR1 is SNHLY and CDR2 FYNNEI. Deletions cut 3 bases from V and 10 bases from J, with 12 bases between. The CDR3 sequence: CASSEGGSGAFF. The CDR3 DNA reads as TGTGCCAGCAGTGAGGGGGGGAGCGGAGCTTTCTTT.

This clone was counted only a few times. This chain joins TRBV18 and TRBJ1-1; 9 bases match TRBD1. This CDR3 contains 16 residues. Germline V gene data show CDR1 as KGHSH and CDR2 as LQKENI. The trim removed 2 bases at V and 4 bases at J, leaving 8 bases unmatched. The CDR3 is CASSPSRTGVGTEAFF. As DNA, the CDR3 is TGTGCCAGCTCACCATCCCGGACAGGGGTGGGCACTGAAGCTTTCTTT.

This chain uses TRBV27 with TRBJ2-1; 10 positions agree with TRBD2. The germline V gene encodes CDR1 MNHEY and CDR2 SMNVEV (reference sequence). Unmatched junction bases numbered 8, after V lost 0 bases and J lost 6 bases. This CDR3 has 17 residues. CDR3 sequence (DNA): TGTGCCAGCAGTTTATCGGGGGCTAGCGGGAGAACCAATGAGCAGTTCTTC. This translates into CASSLSGASGRTNEQFF.

V is TRBV24-1 and J is TRBJ2-3, with 7 positions matching TRBD2. Germline V gene data show CDR1 as KGHDR and CDR2 as SFDVKD. The J segment lost 2 bases and the V segment lost 4 bases, leaving 14 bases of the junction unmatched. The CDR3 runs to 18 residues. The CDR3 here is CATSESTVAGAVTDTQYF. The CDR3 DNA reads TGTGCCACCAGTGAATCTACAGTGGCGGGAGCAGTCACAGATACGCAGTATTTT.

The gene calls are TRBV5-1 and TRBJ2-1; 13 nucleotides match TRBD2. The germline V gene has CDR1 SGHRS and CDR2 YFSETQ. Trimming removed 3 bases from V and 7 bases from J; junction bases left unmatched: 4. The length of the CDR3 is 15 residues. CDR3 in DNA: TGCGCCAGCAGCTGGACTAGCGGGAGTGTTAATGAGCAGTTCTTC. Encoded protein: CASSWTSGSVNEQFF.

The chain uses TRBV6-5 and TRBJ1-2, with D hard to call. CDR1 and CDR2 from the germline V gene are MNHEY and SVGAGI. The CDR3 is 15 amino acids. Trimming removed 0 bases from V and 2 bases from J, with 10 bases in between. This CDR3 is CASSYSEILNYGYTF. CDR3 sequence (DNA): TGTGCCAGCAGTTACTCGGAGATCCTGAACTATGGCTACACCTTC.

The chain is built from TRBV6-2 or TRBV6-3 and TRBJ1-1, with D unclear. Germline assignment: CDR1 MNHEY and CDR2 SVGEGT. There are 14 residues in the CDR3. V was clipped by 7 bases and J by 1 base, with 13 bases between them. The CDR3 DNA reads as TGTGCCAGCACCCCGCTTCGGGGGAACACTGAAGCTTTCTTT. Encoded protein: CASTPLRGNTEAFF.

The CDR3 region has the DNA TGTGCCAGCAGGCTCACAGGGTACGGACAGCCCCAGCATTTT. Translated: CASRLTGYGQPQHF. V and J are TRBV2 and TRBJ1-5; TRBD1 might be the D (6 bases). V was pared by 6 bases and J by 7 bases, with 16 bases between. The CDR3 totals 14 residues. Germline V lookup: CDR1 SNHLY, CDR2 FYNNEI.

The chain couples TRBV15 to TRBJ2-2, with 7 bases that match TRBD1. The CDR3 consists of 14 residues. Germline loops: CDR1 LNHNV, CDR2 YYDKDF (reference sequence). Trimming took 3 bases from V and 6 from J; bases not matched to a gene: 4. DNA for the CDR3: TGTGCCACCAGCAGGATCGGACAGGCCGGGGAGCTGTTTTTT. Translating gives CATSRIGQAGELFF.

This chain links TRBV15 with TRBJ2-2, with 8 bases identical to TRBD1. The junction had 7 bases not matched to a gene; V was cut back by 0 bases and J by 4 bases. CDR1 and CDR2 (germline): LNHNV, YYDKDF (reference sequence). This CDR3 spans 17 amino acids. CDR3 protein: CATSRDGGTGPTGELFF. In DNA, the CDR3 is TGTGCCACCAGCAGAGATGGAGGGACAGGACCCACCGGGGAGCTGTTTTTT.

The CDR3 loop reads CASSPSSGLVVYEQYF. The CDR3 nucleotides are TGTGCCAGCAGCCCCTCGTCCGGACTAGTTGTCTACGAGCAGTACTTC. This sequence joins TRBV27 and TRBJ2-7; TRBD2 matches 7 bases. Germline-derived CDR1 and CDR2 are MNHEY and SMNVEV (reference sequence). Unmatched junction bases numbered 14, after V lost 6 bases and J lost 3 bases. This CDR3 is built from 16 residues.

This chain links TRBV10-1 with TRBJ2-7; 7 bases are a match to TRBD1. Trimming took 8 bases from V and 1 from J; bases not matched to a gene: 2. The CDR3 contains 12 residues. From germline, CDR1 is WNHNN and CDR2 SYGVQD (reference sequence). The CDR3: CASWDRSYEQYF. For the CDR3, the DNA is TGCGCCAGCTGGGACAGATCCTACGAGCAGTACTTC.

A few counts support this clone. The chain links TRBV28 to TRBJ1-2; TRBD1 matches 7 bases. The CDR3 is made up of 13 amino acids. Germline values: CDR1 MDHEN, CDR2 SYDVKM. The ends lost 6 bases at V and 8 bases at J; junction bases unmatched: 9. CDR3 sequence: CASRQDRVEGYTF. As DNA, the CDR3 is TGTGCCAGCAGACAAGACAGGGTGGAGGGCTACACCTTC.

In its sample, this clone was seen a few times. The rearrangement links TRBV27 to TRBJ1-5; 7 bases match TRBD1. Germline trimming cut 4 bases from V and 0 bases from J; bases unmatched to any gene: 0. This CDR3 region has 14 residues. CDR1 MNHEY and CDR2 SMNVEV come from the germline V gene (reference sequence). CDR3 in amino acids: CASSWDSSNQPQHF. The CDR3 DNA sequence: TGTGCCAGCAGTTGGGACAGTAGCAATCAGCCCCAGCATTTT.

V usage is TRBV11-2 and J usage is TRBJ2-7; D is possibly TRBD2 (7 bases). The CDR3 extends over 14 amino acids. The V gene lost 3 bases and the J gene lost 4 bases, with 13 bases spanning the gap. Looked up from germline, CDR1 is SGHAT and CDR2 is FQNNGV. CDR3 coding DNA: TGTGCCAGCAGCTTCGGGGGGCGCTTATACGAGCAGTACTTC. This sequence encodes CASSFGGRLYEQYF.

The chain links TRBV6-2 or TRBV6-3 to TRBJ1-5, with a weak D call TRBD1 (6 bases). Germline CDR1 and CDR2: MNHEY and SVGEGT. The V end was cut by 2 bases, the J end by 7 bases, with 15 bases between. The CDR3 is 15 residues long. For the CDR3, the DNA is TGTGCCAGCAGTTACGGGTCTACAGGGTGGCAGCCCCAGCATTTT. This gives the protein CASSYGSTGWQPQHF.

The rearrangement joins TRBV7-8 to TRBJ1-2; tentatively, D is TRBD1 (6 bases). Looked up from germline, CDR1 is SGHVS and CDR2 is FQNEAQ. Trimming left V 1 base short and J 1 base short, with 16 bases between. The CDR3 has 17 amino acids. The CDR3 nucleotides read TGTGCCAGCAGCTTAGATTGGGCAGGGGCTCGTAACTATGGCTACACCTTC. Translated, it gives CASSLDWAGARNYGYTF. The full variable domain, in which reference TRBV7-8 and TRBJ1-2 provide the parts outside the CDR3, is GAGVSQSPRYKVAKRGQDVALRCDPISGHVSLFWYQQALGQGPEFLTYFQNEAQLDKSGLPSDRFFAERPEGSVSTLKIQRTQQEDSAVYLCASSLDWAGARNYGYTFGSGTRLTVV.

This rearrangement joins TRBV7-3 to TRBJ2-1; TRBD2 matches at 10 bases. CDR1 is SGHTA and CDR2 is FQGTGA in the germline V gene. There are 15 residues in the CDR3. The junction had 0 bases not matched to a gene; V was cut back by 2 bases and J by 2 bases. The CDR3 bases are TGTGCCAGCAGCTTAGGGACTAGCGCCTACAATGAGCAGTTCTTC. It yields the protein CASSLGTSAYNEQFF.

The chain is built from TRBV5-1 and TRBJ2-1; D possibly corresponds to TRBD2 (6 bases). The CDR3 contains 14 residues. V was shortened by 3 bases and J by 1 base, with 8 bases between the two germline ends. Germline CDR1 and CDR2: SGHRS and YFSETQ. As DNA, the CDR3 is TGCGCCAGCAGCTCGGGGGTTTCCTACAATGAGCAGTTCTTC. This codes for CASSSGVSYNEQFF.

V and J are TRBV13 and TRBJ1-4; possibly TRBD1 for D (5 bases). V dropped 2 bases and J dropped 4 bases, with 11 bases sitting between them. CDR1 and CDR2 from the germline V gene are PRHDT and FYEKMQ (reference sequence). The CDR3 extends over 15 amino acids. In DNA form, the CDR3 reads TGTGCCAGCAGCTTACGCGCAGGGTATAATGAAAAACTGTTTTTT. Its translation is CASSLRAGYNEKLFF.

The V call is TRBV4-3, the J call TRBJ1-2; possibly TRBD1 for D (6 bases). Germline V gene sequence: CDR1 LGHNA, CDR2 YSLEER. The CDR3 loop spans 15 amino acids. V lost 5 bases and J 0 bases, leaving 13 bases between the germline ends. The CDR3 sequence is CASSGRDKSNYGYTF. In DNA form, the CDR3 reads TGCGCCAGCAGCGGACGGGACAAATCTAACTATGGCTACACCTTC.

This clone was counted a single time. The chain is built from TRBV5-5 and TRBJ2-2, with unresolved D. The CDR3 extends over 15 amino acids. Trimming pared 3 bases from V and 11 bases from J, leaving 20 bases between. CDR1 is SGHKS, CDR2 YYEKEE, per germline (reference sequence). CDR3 DNA sequence: TGTGCCAGCAGCTCCCCCACATTTGACATCTTAGAGCTGTTTTTT. Protein product: CASSSPTFDILELFF.

The chain uses TRBV5-1 and TRBJ2-3, with D possibly TRBD2 on 6 matching bases. The CDR3 sequence is 16 residues long. Per the germline V gene, CDR1 is SGHRS and CDR2 is YFSETQ. V gave up 0 bases and J gave up 2 bases, with 13 bases separating them. Written as DNA, the CDR3 is TGCGCCAGCAGCTTGGGGGACCAGCGGGTCACAGATACGCAGTATTTT. This encodes CASSLGDQRVTDTQYF.

The V and J genes are TRBV7-3 and TRBJ2-3; 9 bases are a match to TRBD2. Unmatched junction bases numbered 4, after V lost 7 bases and J lost 2 bases. CDR3 size: 14 residues. From germline, CDR1 is SGHTA and CDR2 FQGTGA. The CDR3 DNA follows: TGTGCCAGCACCCTAGCGGGGCCCACAGATACGCAGTATTTT. It translates to CASTLAGPTDTQYF.

In its sample, this clone was seen a few times. This chain connects TRBV6-4 to TRBJ1-1; D uncertain. The CDR3 runs to 14 residues. The germline V and J ends were trimmed by 7 bases and 1 base, with 13 bases remaining between them. Germline V lookup: CDR1 MRHNA, CDR2 SNTAGT. The CDR3 DNA reads TGTGCCAGCACCCAGCAAGCGGGGAACACTGAAGCTTTCTTT. Its translation: CASTQQAGNTEAFF.